A selection of T cell receptor beta chains follows, all from one sample in a study of shared clonotypes between healthy human individuals. The method was immunoSEQ multiplex PCR; TCRdb's version includes in-frame clones alone and lacks a portion of them. The sample lists about 2.1 million clones; about 92% were seen once. Sequencing was performed on naive CD8+ T cells from PBMCs. These TCRs come from a man aged 18 to 30 in good health. Some clones in this sample may be carry-over from other donors' samples. The CDR3 runs from the conserved cysteine through the conserved F or W. D genes are given only for firm matches. Expanded clones are given a class, and other clones once, few, many or no size at all.

V gene	D gene	J gene	clone size	CDR3 DNA	CDR3 protein
TRBV15	NA	TRBJ2-1	NA	TGTGCCGCGGGGCAGGGGAGGAATGAGCAGTTCTTC	CAAGQGRNEQFF
TRBV28	NA	TRBJ1-4	NA	TGTGCCAGCAGTTACTACCGGGACCGGGTCCGGGAATCCGGAAAACTGTTTTTT	CASSYYRDRVRESGKLFF
TRBV5-1	NA	TRBJ2-7	once	TGCGCCAGCAGCTTGGCACGGGACCTACGGATAGGCGAGCAGTACTTC	CASSLARDLRIGEQYF
TRBV5-1	NA	TRBJ2-7	NA	TGCGCCAGCAGCTTCTGGCTTCGGCAATACGAGCAGTACTTC	CASSFWLRQYEQYF
TRBV11-2	TRBD1	TRBJ2-7	NA	TGTGCCAGCAGCTGGATTACCGGGACAGGTCTCAACGAGCAGTACTTC	CASSWITGTGLNEQYF
TRBV29-1	NA	TRBJ2-1	NA	TGCAGCGTTGTTGGAGGGGCGCGAAATGAGCAGTTCTTC	CSVVGGARNEQFF
TRBV7-9	NA	TRBJ1-4	NA	TGTGCCAGCAGCTTAGGGCAGGGCTCCCTTGAGGAACTGTTTTTT	CASSLGQGSLEELFF
TRBV19	NA	TRBJ1-5	NA	TGTGCCAGTTCGACAGCTTACTATCAGCCCCAGCATTTT	CASSTAYYQPQHF
TRBV27	TRBD2	TRBJ2-2	once	TGTGCCAGCAGTTTGGCTAGCGGGGGAGGCGGGGAGCTGTTTTTT	CASSLASGGGGELFF
TRBV19	TRBD1	TRBJ1-1	NA	TGTGCCAGTCCCCCGGACAGGGGGCTAGGGAACACTGAAGCTTTCTTT	CASPPDRGLGNTEAFF
TRBV19	NA	TRBJ2-1	NA	TGTGCCACTGGGGGCAATGAGCAGTTCTTC	CATGGNEQFF
TRBV28	NA	TRBJ1-1	NA	TGTGCCAGCAGACAGACAGTTATGAACACTGAAGCTTTCTTT	CASRQTVMNTEAFF
TRBV27	NA	TRBJ1-2	NA	TGTGCCAGCAGTTTATACGCAGATTACAGAGGTGGCTACACCTTC	CASSLYADYRGGYTF
TRBV15	TRBD1	TRBJ1-2	NA	TGTGCCACCAGCTTCGACAGGGTATATGGCTACACCTTC	CATSFDRVYGYTF
TRBV11-2	NA	TRBJ2-7	NA	TGTGCCAGCAGCCCAGGGGTTCTGGTCACGGTTGCCGAGCAGTACTTC	CASSPGVLVTVAEQYF
TRBV10-3	NA	TRBJ2-1	NA	TGTGCCATCAACGAGGGATACAATGAGCAGTTCTTC	CAINEGYNEQFF
TRBV15	NA	TRBJ1-2	NA	TGTGCCACCAGCAGAGGGACTGTCCTGGGCTACACCTTC	CATSRGTVLGYTF
TRBV27	NA	TRBJ2-7	NA	TGTGCCAGCAGCTATAAGAGACAGAGCGCCTACGAGCAGTACTTC	CASSYKRQSAYEQYF
TRBV11-2	TRBD1	TRBJ2-1	NA	TGTGCCAGCAGCTTAGGAGCCAGGGGGTCTGAGTATAATGAGCAGTTCTTC	CASSLGARGSEYNEQFF
TRBV6-5	TRBD1	TRBJ2-7	once	TGTGCCAGCAGCGCAGGGGGCCCGCACTACGAGCAGTACTTC	CASSAGGPHYEQYF
TRBV13	NA	TRBJ1-1	NA	TGTGCCAGCAGCCCCGGGACGGTGAACACTGAAGCTTTCTTT	CASSPGTVNTEAFF
TRBV29-1	NA	TRBJ1-1	NA	TGCAGCGTTGTAGGCGGCCTAGGTACGTTCCCTGAAGCTTTCTTT	CSVVGGLGTFPEAFF
TRBV4-1	TRBD1	TRBJ1-2	NA	TGCGCCAGCAGCCAAGCAACGGGACAGGGCGGGTACACCTTC	CASSQATGQGGYTF